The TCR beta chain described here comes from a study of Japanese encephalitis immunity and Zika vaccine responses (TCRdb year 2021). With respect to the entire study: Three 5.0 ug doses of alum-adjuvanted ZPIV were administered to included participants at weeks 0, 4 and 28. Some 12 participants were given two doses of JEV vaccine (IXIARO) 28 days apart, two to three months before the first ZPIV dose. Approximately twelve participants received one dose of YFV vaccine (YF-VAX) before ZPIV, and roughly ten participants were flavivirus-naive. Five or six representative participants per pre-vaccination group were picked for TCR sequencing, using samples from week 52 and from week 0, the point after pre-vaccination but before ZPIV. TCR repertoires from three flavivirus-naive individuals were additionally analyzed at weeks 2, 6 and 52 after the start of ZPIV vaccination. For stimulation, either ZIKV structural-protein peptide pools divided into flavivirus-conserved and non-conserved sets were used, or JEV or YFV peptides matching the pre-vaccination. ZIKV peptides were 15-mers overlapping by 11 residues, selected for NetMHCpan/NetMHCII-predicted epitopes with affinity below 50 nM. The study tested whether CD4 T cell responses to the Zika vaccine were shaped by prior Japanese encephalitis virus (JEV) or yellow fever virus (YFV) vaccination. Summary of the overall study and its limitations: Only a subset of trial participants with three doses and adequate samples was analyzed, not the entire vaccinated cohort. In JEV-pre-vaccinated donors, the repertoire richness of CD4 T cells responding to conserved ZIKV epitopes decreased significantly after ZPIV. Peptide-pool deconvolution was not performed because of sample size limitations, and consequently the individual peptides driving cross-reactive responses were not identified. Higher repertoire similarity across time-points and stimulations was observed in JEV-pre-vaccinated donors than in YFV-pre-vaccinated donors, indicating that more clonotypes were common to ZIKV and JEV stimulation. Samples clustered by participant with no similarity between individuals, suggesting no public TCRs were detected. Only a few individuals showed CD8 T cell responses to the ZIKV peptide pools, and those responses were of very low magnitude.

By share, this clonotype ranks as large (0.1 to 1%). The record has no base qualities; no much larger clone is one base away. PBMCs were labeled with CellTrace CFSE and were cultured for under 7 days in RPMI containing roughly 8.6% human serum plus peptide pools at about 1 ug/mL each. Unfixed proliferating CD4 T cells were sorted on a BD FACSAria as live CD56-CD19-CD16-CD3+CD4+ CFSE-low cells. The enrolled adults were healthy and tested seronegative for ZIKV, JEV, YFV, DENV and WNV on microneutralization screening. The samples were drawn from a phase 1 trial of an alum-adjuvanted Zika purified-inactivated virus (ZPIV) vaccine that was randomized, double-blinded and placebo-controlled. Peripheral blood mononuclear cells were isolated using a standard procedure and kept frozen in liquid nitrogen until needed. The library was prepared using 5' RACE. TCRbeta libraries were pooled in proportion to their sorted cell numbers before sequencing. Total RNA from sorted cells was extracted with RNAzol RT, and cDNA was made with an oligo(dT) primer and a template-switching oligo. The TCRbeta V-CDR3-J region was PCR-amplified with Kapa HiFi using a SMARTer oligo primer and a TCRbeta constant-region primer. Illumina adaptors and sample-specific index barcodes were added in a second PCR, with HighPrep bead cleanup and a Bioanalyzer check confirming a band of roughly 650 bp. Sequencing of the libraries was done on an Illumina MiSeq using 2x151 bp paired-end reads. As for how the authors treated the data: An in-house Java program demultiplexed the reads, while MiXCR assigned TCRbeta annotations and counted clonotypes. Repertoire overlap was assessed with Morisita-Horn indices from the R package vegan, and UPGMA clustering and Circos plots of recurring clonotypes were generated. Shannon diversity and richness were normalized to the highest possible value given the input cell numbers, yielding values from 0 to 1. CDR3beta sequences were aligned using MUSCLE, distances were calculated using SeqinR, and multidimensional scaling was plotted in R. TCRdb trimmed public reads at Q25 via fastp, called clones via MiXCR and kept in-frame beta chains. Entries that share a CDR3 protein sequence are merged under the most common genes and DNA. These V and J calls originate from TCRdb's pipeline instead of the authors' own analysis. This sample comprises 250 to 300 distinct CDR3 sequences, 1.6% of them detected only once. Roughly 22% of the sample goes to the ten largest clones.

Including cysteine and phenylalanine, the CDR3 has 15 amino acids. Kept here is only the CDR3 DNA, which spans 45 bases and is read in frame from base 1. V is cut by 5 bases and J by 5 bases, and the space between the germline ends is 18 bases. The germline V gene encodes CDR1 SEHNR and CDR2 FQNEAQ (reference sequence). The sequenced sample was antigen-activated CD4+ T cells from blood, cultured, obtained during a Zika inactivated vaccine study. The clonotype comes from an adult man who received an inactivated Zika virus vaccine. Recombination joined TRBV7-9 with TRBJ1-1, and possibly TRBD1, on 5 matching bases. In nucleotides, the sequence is TGTGCCAGCAGCCGCGACACCTCGAGGGGTACTGAAGCTTTCTTT. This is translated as CASSRDTSRGTEAFF.